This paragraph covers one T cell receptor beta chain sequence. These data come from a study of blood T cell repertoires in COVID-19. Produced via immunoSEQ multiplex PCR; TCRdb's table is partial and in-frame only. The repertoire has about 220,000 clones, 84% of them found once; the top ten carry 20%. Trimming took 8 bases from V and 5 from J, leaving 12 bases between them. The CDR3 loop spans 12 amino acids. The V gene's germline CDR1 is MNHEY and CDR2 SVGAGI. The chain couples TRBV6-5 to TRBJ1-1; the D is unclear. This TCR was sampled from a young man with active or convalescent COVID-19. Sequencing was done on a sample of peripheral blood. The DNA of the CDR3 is TGTGCCAGCGCCCGGTCTATTACTGAAGCTTTCTTT. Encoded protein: CASARSITEAFF.